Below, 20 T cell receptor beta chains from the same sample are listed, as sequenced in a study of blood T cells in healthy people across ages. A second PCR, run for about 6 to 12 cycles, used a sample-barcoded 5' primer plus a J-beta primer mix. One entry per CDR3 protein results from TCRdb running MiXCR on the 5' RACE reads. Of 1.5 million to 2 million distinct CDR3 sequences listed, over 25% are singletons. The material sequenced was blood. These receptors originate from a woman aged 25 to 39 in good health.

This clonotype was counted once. The CDR3 region is CSAIDRSNTGELFF. The CDR3 nucleotides read TGCAGTGCTATAGACAGGTCGAACACCGGGGAGCTGTTTTTT. The V call is TRBV20-1, the J call TRBJ2-2; D is perhaps TRBD1 (6 bases). V dropped 4 bases and J dropped 0 bases, with 9 bases sitting between them. This CDR3 has 14 residues. Per germline, CDR1 DFQATT and CDR2 SNEGSKA (reference sequence).

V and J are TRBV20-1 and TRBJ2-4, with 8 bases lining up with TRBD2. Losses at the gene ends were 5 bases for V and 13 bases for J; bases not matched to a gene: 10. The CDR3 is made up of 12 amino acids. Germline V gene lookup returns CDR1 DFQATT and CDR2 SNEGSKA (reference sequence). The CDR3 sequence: CSARSGVNEQYF. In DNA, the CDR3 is TGCAGTGCTCGTAGCGGGGTAAATGAGCAGTACTTC.

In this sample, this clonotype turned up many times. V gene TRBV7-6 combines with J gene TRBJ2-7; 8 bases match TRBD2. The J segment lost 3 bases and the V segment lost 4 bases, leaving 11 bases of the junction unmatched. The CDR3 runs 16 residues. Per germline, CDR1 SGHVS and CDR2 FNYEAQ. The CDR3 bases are TGTGCCAGCAGCTCCAACCCGGGACTAGGGCGCTACGAGCAGTACTTC. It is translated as CASSSNPGLGRYEQYF.

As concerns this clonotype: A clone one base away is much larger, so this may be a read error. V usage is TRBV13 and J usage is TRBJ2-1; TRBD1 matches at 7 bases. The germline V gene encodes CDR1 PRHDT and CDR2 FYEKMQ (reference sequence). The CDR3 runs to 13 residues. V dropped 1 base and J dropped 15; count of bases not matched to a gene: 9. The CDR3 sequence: CASSLAGQRTRFF. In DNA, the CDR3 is TGTGCCAGCAGCTTAGCGGGACAGCGAACACGGTTCTTC.

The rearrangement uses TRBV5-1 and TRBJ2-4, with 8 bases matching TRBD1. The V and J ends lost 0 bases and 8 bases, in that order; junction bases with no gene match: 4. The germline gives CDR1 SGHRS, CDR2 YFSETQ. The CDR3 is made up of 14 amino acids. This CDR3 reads CASSLGTGSDIQYF. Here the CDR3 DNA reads TGCGCCAGCAGCTTGGGGACAGGGTCTGACATTCAGTACTTC.

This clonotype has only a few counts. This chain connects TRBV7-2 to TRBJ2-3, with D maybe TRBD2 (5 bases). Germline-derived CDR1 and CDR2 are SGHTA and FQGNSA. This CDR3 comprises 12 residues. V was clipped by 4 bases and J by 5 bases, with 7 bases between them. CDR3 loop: CASSYGRDTQYF. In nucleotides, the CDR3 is TGTGCCAGCAGCTATGGGAGAGATACGCAGTATTTT.

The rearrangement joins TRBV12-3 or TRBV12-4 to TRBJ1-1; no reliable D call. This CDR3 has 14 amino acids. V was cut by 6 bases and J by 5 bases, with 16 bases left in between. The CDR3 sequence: CASRQPDEKTEAFF. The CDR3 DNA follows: TGTGCCAGCAGACAGCCGGACGAGAAGACTGAAGCTTTCTTT.

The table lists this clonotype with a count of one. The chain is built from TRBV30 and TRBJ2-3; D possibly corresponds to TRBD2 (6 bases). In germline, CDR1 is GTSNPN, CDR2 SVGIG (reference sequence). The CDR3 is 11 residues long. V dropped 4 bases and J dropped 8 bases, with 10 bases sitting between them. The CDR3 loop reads CAWTLGGTQYF. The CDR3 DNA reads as TGTGCCTGGACGTTGGGGGGTACGCAGTATTTT.

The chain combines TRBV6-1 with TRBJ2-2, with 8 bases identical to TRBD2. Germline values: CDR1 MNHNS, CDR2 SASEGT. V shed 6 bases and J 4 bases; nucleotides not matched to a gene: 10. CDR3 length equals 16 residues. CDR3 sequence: CASSREGIRGTGELFF. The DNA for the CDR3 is TGTGCCAGCAGCCGGGAGGGCATCAGGGGCACCGGGGAGCTGTTTTTT.

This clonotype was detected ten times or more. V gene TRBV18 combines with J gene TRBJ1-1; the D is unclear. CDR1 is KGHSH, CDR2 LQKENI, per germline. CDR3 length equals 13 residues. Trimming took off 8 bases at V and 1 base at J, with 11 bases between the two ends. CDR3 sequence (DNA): TGTGCCAGCAGCCCGGAAGGGAACACTGAAGCTTTCTTT. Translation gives CASSPEGNTEAFF.

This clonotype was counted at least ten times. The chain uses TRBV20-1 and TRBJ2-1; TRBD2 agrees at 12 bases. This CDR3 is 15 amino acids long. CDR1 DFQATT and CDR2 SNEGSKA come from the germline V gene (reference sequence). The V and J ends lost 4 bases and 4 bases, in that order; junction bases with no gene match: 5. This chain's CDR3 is CSATTTSGGYNEQFF. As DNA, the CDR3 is TGCAGTGCTACCACGACTAGCGGGGGTTACAATGAGCAGTTCTTC.

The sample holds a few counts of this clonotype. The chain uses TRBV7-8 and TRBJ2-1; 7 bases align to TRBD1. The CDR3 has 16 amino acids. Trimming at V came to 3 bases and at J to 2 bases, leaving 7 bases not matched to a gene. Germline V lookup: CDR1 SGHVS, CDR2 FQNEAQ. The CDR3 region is CASSFLRTGAYNEQFF. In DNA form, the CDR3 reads TGTGCCAGCAGCTTCCTCCGGACAGGAGCCTACAATGAGCAGTTCTTC.

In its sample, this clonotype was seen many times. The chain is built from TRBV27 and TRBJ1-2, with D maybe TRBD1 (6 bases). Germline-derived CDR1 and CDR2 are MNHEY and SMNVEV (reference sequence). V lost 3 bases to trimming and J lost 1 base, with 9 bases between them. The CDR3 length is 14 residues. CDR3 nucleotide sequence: TGTGCCAGCAGTTTGAAGGGGGGTAACTATGGCTACACCTTC. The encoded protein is CASSLKGGNYGYTF.

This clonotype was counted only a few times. CDR3 amino acids: CASSLVGTGGSPLHF. In DNA form, the CDR3 reads TGTGCCAGCAGCTTAGTAGGGACAGGGGGTTCACCCCTCCACTTT. The chain recombines TRBV7-2 with TRBJ1-6; TRBD1 aligns across 11 bases. J gave up 9 bases and V 1 base, and 2 bases lay outside the gene matches. CDR1 is SGHTA and CDR2 is FQGNSA in the germline V gene. This CDR3 contains 15 residues.

The CDR3 region is CASSQGGEAERYF. CDR3 coding DNA: TGTGCCAGCAGCCAAGGGGGTGAAGCCGAGCGGTACTTC. The rearrangement joins TRBV27 to TRBJ2-4; a weak D match, TRBD1 (6 bases). The V and J ends lost 6 bases and 15 bases respectively, with 21 bases between them. Germline CDR1 MNHEY, CDR2 SMNVEV (reference sequence). The CDR3 sequence is 13 residues long.

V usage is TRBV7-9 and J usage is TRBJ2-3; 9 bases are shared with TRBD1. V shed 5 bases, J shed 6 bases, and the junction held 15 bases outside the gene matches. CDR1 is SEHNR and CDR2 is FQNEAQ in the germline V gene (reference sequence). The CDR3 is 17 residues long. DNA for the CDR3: TGTGCCAGCAGCCCTTCCGCCGGACAGGGGCCGGGGGATACGCAGTATTTT. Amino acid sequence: CASSPSAGQGPGDTQYF.

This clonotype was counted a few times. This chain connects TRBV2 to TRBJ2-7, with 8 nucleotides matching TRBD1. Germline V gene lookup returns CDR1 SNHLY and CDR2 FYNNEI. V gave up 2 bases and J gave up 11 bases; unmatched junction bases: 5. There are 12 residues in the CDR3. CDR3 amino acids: CASSEQGAQEYF. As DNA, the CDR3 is TGTGCCAGCAGTGAACAGGGGGCGCAGGAGTACTTC.

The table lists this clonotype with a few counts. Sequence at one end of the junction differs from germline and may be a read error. DNA for the CDR3: TGTGCCAGCAGTTACTACCCACAACAGGGCGTTAGCTCACCCCCCCACTTT. Its protein product is CASSYYPQQGVSSPPHF. The chain employs TRBV27 and TRBJ1-6; possible D gene TRBD1, 6 bases. Germline V lookup: CDR1 MNHEY, CDR2 SMNVEV (reference sequence). This CDR3 spans 17 amino acids.

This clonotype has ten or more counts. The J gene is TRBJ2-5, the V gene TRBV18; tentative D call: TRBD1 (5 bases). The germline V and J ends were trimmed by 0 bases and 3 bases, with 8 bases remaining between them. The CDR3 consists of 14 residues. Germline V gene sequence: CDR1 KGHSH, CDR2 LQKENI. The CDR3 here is CASSPPGLKETQYF. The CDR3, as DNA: TGTGCCAGCTCACCACCGGGGCTAAAAGAGACCCAGTACTTC.

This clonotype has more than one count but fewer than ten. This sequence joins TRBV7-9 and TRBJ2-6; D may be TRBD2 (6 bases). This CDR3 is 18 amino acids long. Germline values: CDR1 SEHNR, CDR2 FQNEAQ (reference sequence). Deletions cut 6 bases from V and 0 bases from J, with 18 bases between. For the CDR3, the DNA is TGTGCCAGCAGACCTCCGGGACTCCTTTCCTCTGGGGCCAACGTCCTGACTTTC. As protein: CASRPPGLLSSGANVLTF.